This TCR beta chain was found in a study of CD8+ T cells in alopecia areata. Study at large: The drug, tofacitinib, lasted 6 to 18 months, followed by 6 months off drug.

Treatment in this sample: oral pan-JAK inhibitor, 5-10 mg twice daily. The CDR3 is made up of 12 amino acids. V shed 7 bases and J shed 3 bases, with 9 bases lying between them. Germline V lookup: CDR1 SQVTM, CDR2 ANQGSEA. This clone was seen a handful of times. cDNA serving as the sequencing template came from extracted, reverse transcribed RNA. Method: immunoSEQ multiplex PCR; TCRdb's copy keeps in-frame clones and lacks some. The repertoire has 200,000 to 250,000 clones, more than 45% of them found once; the top ten carry around 1.6%. The chain has TRBV29-1 and TRBJ1-4; D is ambiguous. The specimen was CD4+ T cells sorted from blood, collected at week 4, from a patient treated with tofacitinib. This sequence originates from a human donor with alopecia areata. The CDR3 is CSGRQPNEKLFF. The CDR3 DNA reads TGCAGCGGCCGGCAGCCTAATGAAAAACTGTTTTTT.